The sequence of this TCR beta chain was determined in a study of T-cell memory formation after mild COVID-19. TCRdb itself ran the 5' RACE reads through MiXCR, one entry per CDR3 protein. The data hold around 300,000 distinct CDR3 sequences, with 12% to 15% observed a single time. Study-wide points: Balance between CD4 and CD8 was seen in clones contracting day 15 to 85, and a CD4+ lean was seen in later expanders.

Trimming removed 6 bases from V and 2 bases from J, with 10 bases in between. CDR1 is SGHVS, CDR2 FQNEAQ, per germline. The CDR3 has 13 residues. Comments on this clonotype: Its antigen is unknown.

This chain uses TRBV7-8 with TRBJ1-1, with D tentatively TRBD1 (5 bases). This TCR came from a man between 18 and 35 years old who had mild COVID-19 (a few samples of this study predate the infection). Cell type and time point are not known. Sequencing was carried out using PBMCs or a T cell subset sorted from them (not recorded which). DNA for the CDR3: TGTGCCAGCAGGAGACAGCCCAACACTGAAGCTTTCTTT. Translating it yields CASRRQPNTEAFF.